Below, 2 T cell receptor beta chains from the same sample are listed, as sequenced in a study of blood T cell repertoires in COVID-19 (dated by TCRdb to 2019 to 2021). The library relied on the immunoSEQ multiplex PCR assay. TCRdb mirrors the immuneACCESS table, restricted to in-frame sequences. Some clones are absent from its copies; in checked studies, under half trace to an unresolved V gene, and the reason for the others is unknown. The sample includes about 170,000 clones, with about 80% observed a single time. The ten largest clonotypes hold approximately 12% of the sample. Sequenced sample: PBMCs or T cells enriched from blood (not recorded which). All receptors derive from a man aged 45-65 years who had recovered from COVID-19.

V usage is TRBV7-9 and J usage is TRBJ1-5; the D is unclear. CDR1 SEHNR and CDR2 FQNEAQ come from the germline V gene (reference sequence). This CDR3 contains 17 residues. Trimming stripped 5 bases from V and 7 bases from J, with 24 bases between. CDR3 DNA: TGTGCCAGCAGCCCGACCGAGGCCGACGCGTACGGACAGCCCCAGCATTTT. Amino acid sequence: CASSPTEADAYGQPQHF. Using reference TRBV7-9 and TRBJ1-5 for the parts outside the CDR3, the full variable domain is DTGVSQNPRHKITKRGQNVTFRCDPISEHNRLYWYRQTLGQGPEFLTYFQNEAQLEKSRLLSDRFSAERPKGSFSTLEIQRTEQGDSAMYLCASSPTEADAYGQPQHFGDGTRLSIL.

There are a few counts of this clone. The V and J genes are TRBV28 and TRBJ2-3; 15 bases are shared with TRBD2. The CDR3 length is 16 residues. After removal of 4 bases from V and 7 bases from J, the junction contained 6 bases not matched to a gene. Germline assignment: CDR1 MDHEN and CDR2 SYDVKM. The DNA for the CDR3 is TGTGCCAGCAGTTGGACTAGCGGGGGGGCATTAAATACGCAGTATTTT. This sequence encodes CASSWTSGGALNTQYF. The complete variable domain, with remaining parts taken from reference TRBV28 and TRBJ2-3, reads DVKVTQSSRYLVKRTGEKVFLECVQDMDHENMFWYRQDPGLGLRLIYFSYDVKMKEKGDIPEGYSVSREKKERFSLILESASTNQTSMYLCASSWTSGGALNTQYFGPGTRLTVL.